Below, 11 T cell receptor beta chains from the same sample are listed, as sequenced in a study of regulatory T cells in long-lasting Graves disease. Sample time point: newly diagnosed GD, antithyroid drugs for less than 3 months. Following extraction of RNA from PBMCs, that RNA was used to make the TCR library. TCR beta libraries were built with iRepertoire HTBI primers and Arm-PCR of CDR3 regions. TCRdb fed the multiplex PCR reads into MiXCR, producing one record per CDR3 protein. The sample shows 350,000 to 500,000 distinct CDR3 sequences, around 15% of them seen only once. These data were likewise used in another study, on T cells in Graves' hyperthyroidism and ophthalmopathy.

The sequenced sample was peripheral blood mononuclear cells (PBMCs), obtained at new diagnosis, from a patient treated with antithyroid drugs. The receptors come from a woman aged 50 to 60 with Graves disease.

Many counts were recorded for this clonotype. The chain is built from TRBV2 and TRBJ1-5; D is unresolved. The CDR3 covers 13 residues. V dropped 1 base and J dropped 5 bases, with 6 bases sitting between them. The V gene's germline CDR1 is SNHLY and CDR2 FYNNEI. CDR3 DNA: TGTGCCAGCAGTGAAGATCCGGATCAGCCCCAGCATTTT. Its protein is CASSEDPDQPQHF.

This clonotype was detected ten times or more. This sequence joins TRBV20-1 and TRBJ2-5; no firm D call. Germline loops: CDR1 DFQATT, CDR2 SNEGSKA (reference sequence). The V and J ends lost 7 bases and 1 base respectively, with 10 bases between them. The CDR3 has 12 amino acids. CDR3 region: CSVPQSQETQYF. CDR3 sequence (DNA): TGCAGTGTCCCTCAGAGCCAAGAGACCCAGTACTTC.

Ten or more counts support this clonotype. The chain has TRBV28 and TRBJ2-5; a weak D match, TRBD2 (5 bases). V lost 4 bases, J lost 1 base, and 13 bases lay in between. The CDR3 runs 15 residues. Per the germline V gene, CDR1 is MDHEN and CDR2 is SYDVKM. The CDR3 DNA reads as TGTGCCAGCAGTTCTCCCGGGGTTTTCCAAGAGACCCAGTACTTC. Translation gives CASSSPGVFQETQYF.

The table lists this clonotype with a few counts. The chain carries TRBV7-9 and TRBJ1-3; 8 bases map to TRBD1. CDR1 and CDR2 from the germline V gene are SEHNR and FQNEAQ (reference sequence). CDR3 length: 15 amino acids. The V gene end was trimmed by 6 bases and the J gene end by 3 bases; junction bases not matched to a gene: 7. The CDR3 sequence: CASRSDRGDGNTIYF. As DNA, the CDR3 is TGTGCCAGCAGATCCGACAGGGGAGATGGAAACACCATATATTTT.

This clonotype was found a few times. The chain employs TRBV19 and TRBJ1-2, with D hard to call. Germline-derived CDR1 and CDR2 are LNHDA and SQIVND (reference sequence). The V and J ends lost 5 bases and 6 bases respectively, with 7 bases between them. CDR3 length: 11 amino acids. CDR3 in DNA: TGTGCCAGTAGTCTCCGACATGGCTACACCTTC. Translated: CASSLRHGYTF.

The V call is TRBV28, the J call TRBJ1-2; D not certain. Looked up from germline, CDR1 is MDHEN and CDR2 is SYDVKM. The V and J ends lost 4 bases and 6 bases respectively, with 3 bases between them. The CDR3 covers 10 residues. This CDR3 is CASSSNGYTF. The CDR3, as DNA: TGTGCCAGCAGTTCTAATGGCTACACCTTC.

Many counts were recorded for this clonotype. The chain is built from TRBV18 and TRBJ1-1; D might be TRBD1 (6 bases). CDR3 size: 15 residues. CDR1 and CDR2 from the germline V gene are KGHSH and LQKENI. V dropped 3 bases and J dropped 4 bases, with 15 bases sitting between them. CDR3 amino acids: CASSPATGVFTEAFF. Written as DNA, the CDR3 is TGTGCCAGCTCACCTGCGACAGGCGTATTCACTGAAGCTTTCTTT.

This clonotype has ten or more counts. The chain combines TRBV18 with TRBJ2-2, with no clear D. The ends were cut back, 5 bases at V and 5 bases at J, with 12 bases in the middle. Germline V gives CDR1 KGHSH, CDR2 LQKENI. CDR3 length: 14 residues. In DNA, the CDR3 is TGTGCCAGCTCATCAGAGATGGGAACCGGGGAGCTGTTTTTT. Residues: CASSSEMGTGELFF.

This clonotype was seen a few times. This chain connects TRBV27 to TRBJ1-5; 8 positions match TRBD1. J was trimmed by 7 bases and V by 3 bases; bases with no gene match: 5. From germline, CDR1 is MNHEY and CDR2 SMNVEV (reference sequence). The CDR3 spans 14 residues. The CDR3 nucleotides are TGTGCCAGCAGTTTTGCAGGGGGCGGACAGCCCCAGCATTTT. It translates to CASSFAGGGQPQHF.

This clonotype was counted many times. This sequence joins TRBV6-1 and TRBJ1-2; 8 bases agree with TRBD1. The CDR3 sequence is 15 residues long. V lost 6 bases and J lost 4; bases outside the gene matches: 10. The germline CDR1 and CDR2 sequences are MNHNS and SASEGT. The chain's CDR3 is CASSLGQGGLYGYTF. Here the CDR3 DNA reads TGTGCCAGCAGCCTCGGACAGGGAGGGCTCTATGGCTACACCTTC.

This clonotype has at least ten counts. J is TRBJ2-5 and V is TRBV2; 7 bases fit TRBD1. The J segment lost 1 base and the V segment lost 4 bases, leaving 6 bases of the junction unmatched. Per the germline V gene, CDR1 is SNHLY and CDR2 is FYNNEI. This CDR3 is 15 amino acids long. CDR3: CASSGQGNFQETQYF. As DNA, the CDR3 is TGTGCCAGCAGTGGACAGGGTAACTTCCAAGAGACCCAGTACTTC.